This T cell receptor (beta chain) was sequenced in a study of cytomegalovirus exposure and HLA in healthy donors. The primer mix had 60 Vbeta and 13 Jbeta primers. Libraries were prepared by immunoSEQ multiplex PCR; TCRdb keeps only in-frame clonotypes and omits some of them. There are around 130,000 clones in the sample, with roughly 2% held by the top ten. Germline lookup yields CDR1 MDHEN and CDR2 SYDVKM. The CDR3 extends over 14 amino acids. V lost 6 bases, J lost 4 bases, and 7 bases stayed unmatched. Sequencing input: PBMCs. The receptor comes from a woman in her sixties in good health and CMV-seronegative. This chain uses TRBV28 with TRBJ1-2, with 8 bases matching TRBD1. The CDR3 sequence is CASSPGQASYGYTF. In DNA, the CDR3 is TGTGCCAGCAGCCCGGGACAGGCGAGCTATGGCTACACCTTC.